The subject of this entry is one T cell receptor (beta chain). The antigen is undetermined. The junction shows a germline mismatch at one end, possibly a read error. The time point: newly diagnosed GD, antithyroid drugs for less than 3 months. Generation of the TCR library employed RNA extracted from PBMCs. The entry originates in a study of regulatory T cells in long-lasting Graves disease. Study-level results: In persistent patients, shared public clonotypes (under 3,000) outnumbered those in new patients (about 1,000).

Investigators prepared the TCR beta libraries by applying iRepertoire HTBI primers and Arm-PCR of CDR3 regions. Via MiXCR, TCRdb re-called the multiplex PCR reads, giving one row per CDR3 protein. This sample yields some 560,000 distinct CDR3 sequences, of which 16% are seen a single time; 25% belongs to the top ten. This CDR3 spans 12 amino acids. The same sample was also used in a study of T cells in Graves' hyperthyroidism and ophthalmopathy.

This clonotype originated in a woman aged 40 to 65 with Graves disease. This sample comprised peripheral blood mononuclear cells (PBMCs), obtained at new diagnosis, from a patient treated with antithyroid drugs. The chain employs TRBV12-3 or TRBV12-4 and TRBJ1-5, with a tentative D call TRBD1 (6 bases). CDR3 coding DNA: TGTGCCAGCACCGAGGGGGGGCAGCCCCGGCATTTT. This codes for CASTEGGQPRHF.